The entry below describes one TCR beta chain. This specimen comes from a study of blood T cell repertoires in COVID-19. On the study more broadly: The United States, Italy and Spain were the sources of the acute and convalescent COVID-19 samples. The cDNA or gDNA used as material had been derived from T cells, B-cell-depleted T cells, or PBMCs.

Germline trimming cut 6 bases from V and 7 bases from J; bases unmatched to any gene: 5. The CDR3 consists of 14 residues. Germline CDR1 and CDR2: KGHSH and LQKENI. As originally analysed: Reference gene primer amplification gave estimated nucleated cell counts. Sequencing used immunoSEQ multiplex PCR; TCRdb keeps in-frame clones, though not all of them. V, J and clone size were drawn from that table, and D and trimming were deduced from the DNA. This table holds about 250,000 clones, about 86% found once. V is TRBV18 and J is TRBJ2-2, with 10 bases matching TRBD2. The TCR was taken from an elderly man with acute or convalescent COVID-19. Sequences were obtained from peripheral blood. CDR3 in amino acids: CASSPGLADGELFF. CDR3 DNA: TGTGCCAGCTCCCCTGGACTAGCGGACGGGGAGCTGTTTTTT.